One TCR beta chain is described in this entry. Its antigen remains undetermined. The junction and the germline gene differ at one end; a read error may be behind it. The germline V gene (reference sequence) provides CDR1 SGHAT and CDR2 FQDESV. Including cysteine and phenylalanine, the CDR3 has 15 amino acids. Only the CDR3 portion is preserved as DNA: 45 bases, with reading frame beginning at the first base. The study evaluated CTLA-4 blockade (ipilimumab) given together with focal radiation therapy in patients who had chemo-refractory metastatic non-small-cell lung cancer. This specimen belongs to a study of radiotherapy plus CTLA-4 blockade in lung cancer (dated by TCRdb to the late 2010s). Regarding the study in general: Among the enrolled patients, about 19% had an objective response, and less than 40% reached disease control.

Library prep was done by the immunoSEQ multiplex PCR assay. What TCRdb holds here is the immuneACCESS table cut down to in-frame rearrangements. Part of the clones is not present; checked against another copy, under half of the missing clones reflect an unresolved V gene, and the others are unexplained. Here the sample has about 97,000 clones; 65% to 80% occur a single time. The top ten hold about 3% of the sample. The full study reports these points: The strongest predictors of response, as reported, were early dynamic changes in blood T cell clones along with a rise in serum interferon-beta after radiation. After treatment with radiotherapy and ipilimumab, TCR clones that originated in tumors expanded in peripheral blood.

This clonotype was obtained from a human donor with non-small cell lung cancer who had a partial response to radiotherapy plus ipilimumab. Some clones in this sample may be carry-over from other donors' samples. The chain was built from TRBV11-1 and TRBJ2-1, with TRBD2 matching 10 junction bases. The specimen comprised peripheral blood, sampled from a patient treated with radiotherapy plus ipilimumab. The DNA reads TGTGCCAGCAGCCTAGCGGGGGAGGGAGGCAATGAGCAGTTCTTC. Its protein product is CASSLAGEGGNEQFF.